Below, 18 T cell receptor beta chains from the same sample are listed, as sequenced in a study of cytomegalovirus exposure and HLA in healthy donors. The PCR made use of 60 Vbeta and 13 Jbeta primers. Profiling relied on immunoSEQ multiplex PCR, and the TCRdb table lists in-frame clones only, not all of them. Of about 140,000 clones detected, 82% appear once; the ten largest clones hold approximately 1.3%. Input material: PBMCs. These receptors all come from a man aged 25-45 years in good health and CMV-seropositive.

The count of this clone is one. V usage is TRBV9 and J usage is TRBJ2-4, with 7 bases aligning to TRBD2. Germline trimming cut 3 bases from V and 10 bases from J; bases unmatched to any gene: 10. CDR1 is SGDLS and CDR2 is YYNGEE in the germline V gene. The CDR3 totals 14 residues. The CDR3 bases are TGTGCCAGCAGCGCCGGACTAGATAGGTATATTCAGTACTTC. This gives the protein CASSAGLDRYIQYF. Filled out from reference TRBV9 and TRBJ2-4, the complete variable domain reads DSGVTQTPKHLITATGQRVTLRCSPRSGDLSVYWYQQSLDQGLQFLIQYYNGEERAKGNILERFSAQQFPDLHSELNLSSLELGDSALYFCASSAGLDRYIQYFGAGTRLSVL.

This clone was seen a single time. Other DNA variants within this sample encode the same CDR3. The chain is built from TRBV27 and TRBJ2-3; D gene unclear. This CDR3 has 12 amino acids. With 5 bases removed from V and 1 base from J, the gap between germline ends came to 4 bases. Germline lookup yields CDR1 MNHEY and CDR2 SMNVEV (reference sequence). For the CDR3, the DNA is TGTGCCAGCAGTCCGGGCACAGATACGCAGTATTTT. Protein product: CASSPGTDTQYF.

The chain employs TRBV21-1 and TRBJ2-3; whether TRBD2, the table's D call, matches the DNA was not checked. TRBV21-1 counts as a pseudogene. This CDR3 region has 16 residues. In DNA, the CDR3 is TGTGCCAGCAGCGAACTAAGGCGGGGCAACACAGATACGCAGTATTTT. Encoded protein: CASSELRRGNTDTQYF.

The chain is built from TRBV19 and TRBJ2-1; 9 bases agree with TRBD2. Germline CDR1 and CDR2: LNHDA and SQIVND (reference sequence). This CDR3 has 14 residues. Losses at the gene ends were 5 bases for V and 9 bases for J; bases not matched to a gene: 8. The CDR3 bases are TGTGCCAGTAGTCAGAGTAGCGGGAGTGGTGAGCAGTTCTTC. Protein product: CASSQSSGSGEQFF.

This clone was counted between two and nine times. V usage is TRBV7-9 and J usage is TRBJ1-5, with unresolved D. Trimming took 0 bases from V and 3 from J, leaving 6 bases between them. Germline loops: CDR1 SEHNR, CDR2 FQNEAQ (reference sequence). CDR3 length: 14 residues. Here the CDR3 DNA reads TGTGCCAGCAGCTTAGCTTCAGACAATCAGCCCCAGCATTTT. Translated: CASSLASDNQPQHF.

The rearrangement links TRBV19 to TRBJ1-4, with D possibly TRBD1 on 6 matching bases. Per germline, CDR1 LNHDA and CDR2 SQIVND (reference sequence). The CDR3 length is 14 residues. V lost 5 bases and J 5 bases, leaving 12 bases between the germline ends. The chain's CDR3 is CASSGNGQNEKLFF. CDR3 nucleotides: TGTGCCAGTAGTGGGAACGGACAGAATGAAAAACTGTTTTTT. Using reference TRBV19 and TRBJ1-4 for the parts outside the CDR3, the full variable domain is DGGITQSPKYLFRKEGQNVTLSCEQNLNHDAMYWYRQDPGQGLRLIYYSQIVNDFQKGDIAEGYSVSREKKESFPLTVTSAQKNPTAFYLCASSGNGQNEKLFFGSGTQLSVL.

This chain connects TRBV7-2 to TRBJ1-2; the match to TRBD1 covers 7 bases. V shed 1 base, J shed 4 bases, and the junction held 6 bases outside the gene matches. Germline-derived CDR1 and CDR2 are SGHTA and FQGNSA. The length of the CDR3 is 15 residues. CDR3 residues: CASSLGPGTAYGYTF. Written as DNA, the CDR3 is TGTGCCAGCAGCTTAGGTCCCGGGACAGCCTATGGCTACACCTTC.

This chain links TRBV27 with TRBJ2-7, with TRBD2 matching 10 bases. Per the germline V gene, CDR1 is MNHEY and CDR2 is SMNVEV (reference sequence). The CDR3 totals 19 residues. The junction had 17 bases not matched to a gene; V was cut back by 3 bases and J by 3 bases. This chain's CDR3 is CASSLRQNPESSGGYEQYF. CDR3 nucleotide sequence: TGTGCCAGCAGTTTGAGGCAGAACCCCGAGTCTAGCGGGGGCTACGAGCAGTACTTC.

The chain links TRBV30 to TRBJ2-3; 7 bases align to TRBD2. Germline V gene data show CDR1 as GTSNPN and CDR2 as SVGIG (reference sequence). This CDR3 spans 15 amino acids. With 3 bases clipped from V and 5 bases from J, the junction kept 11 bases outside the gene matches. The CDR3 loop reads CAWSLGAGYGDTQYF. DNA of the CDR3: TGTGCCTGGAGCCTCGGAGCGGGGTATGGAGATACGCAGTATTTT.

The chain has TRBV18 and TRBJ2-1; D perhaps matches TRBD2 (6 bases). With 3 bases removed from V and 7 bases from J, the gap between germline ends came to 10 bases. The germline gives CDR1 KGHSH, CDR2 LQKENI. This CDR3 has 13 amino acids. The CDR3 sequence: CASSPGRGNEQFF. As DNA, the CDR3 is TGTGCCAGCTCACCCGGGAGAGGAAATGAGCAGTTCTTC.

The chain has TRBV5-1 and TRBJ2-7; D is perhaps TRBD1 (6 bases). V was cut by 0 bases and J by 3 bases, with 19 bases left in between. Germline assignment: CDR1 SGHRS and CDR2 YFSETQ. The CDR3 consists of 17 residues. The CDR3 bases are TGCGCCAGCAGCTTGGTGTTTCAGGGGCAGAGCCGCTACGAGCAGTACTTC. Amino acids: CASSLVFQGQSRYEQYF.

This clone occurred a few times. This chain joins TRBV5-1 and TRBJ1-3, with D perhaps TRBD1 (5 bases). This CDR3 contains 16 residues. Germline V CDR1 and CDR2: SGHRS, YFSETQ. V was shortened by 4 bases and J by 3 bases, with 17 bases between the two germline ends. The CDR3 DNA reads TGCGCCAGCAGCGCAGGGATGGGGCTAGATGGAAACACCATATATTTT. It translates to CASSAGMGLDGNTIYF.

The CDR3 nucleotides read TGCAGCGTTGGGGACAGGACTGATTATGGCTACACCTTC. As protein: CSVGDRTDYGYTF. This chain uses TRBV29-1 with TRBJ1-2; 8 nucleotides align to TRBD1. The CDR3 totals 13 residues. The V and J ends lost 4 bases and 5 bases, in that order; junction bases with no gene match: 6. CDR1 is SQVTM and CDR2 is ANQGSEA in the germline V gene.

The J gene is TRBJ1-4, the V gene TRBV29-1; 9 bases agree with TRBD1. J gave up 11 bases and V 7 bases, and 8 bases lay outside the gene matches. The length of the CDR3 is 12 residues. Germline assignment: CDR1 SQVTM and CDR2 ANQGSEA. As DNA, the CDR3 is TGCAGCGCTCGACAGGGGGAGGGGAAACTGTTTTTT. Translation gives CSARQGEGKLFF.

The genes are TRBV7-2 and TRBJ2-7; D is perhaps TRBD2 (7 bases). Trimming removed 5 bases from V and 6 bases from J, with 32 bases in between. The CDR3 is 19 amino acids. Germline V gene lookup returns CDR1 SGHTA and CDR2 FQGNSA. The CDR3 DNA is TGTGCCAGCAGCCCCCTGAGGGGGGGCTACGAGGTGGTTAGTGGCGAGCAGTACTTC. It is translated as CASSPLRGGYEVVSGEQYF.

The rearrangement links TRBV18 to TRBJ1-5; no clear D. The V gene's germline CDR1 is KGHSH and CDR2 LQKENI. Trimming shortened V by 2 bases and J by 6 bases, and 17 bases separated the two germline ends. The CDR3 has 16 residues. CDR3 coding DNA: TGTGCCAGCTCACCATCGAAAGCTGCGGATTTTCAGCCCCAGCATTTT. It translates to CASSPSKAADFQPQHF.

The chain carries TRBV9 and TRBJ2-1; D may be TRBD1 (6 bases). The germline V gene encodes CDR1 SGDLS and CDR2 YYNGEE. The CDR3 covers 15 residues. Trimming pared 0 bases from V and 8 bases from J, leaving 15 bases between. CDR3 DNA: TGTGCCAGCAGCGTAGTAGGGACAACCCCCGATGAGCAGTTCTTC. It is translated as CASSVVGTTPDEQFF.

The chain links TRBV30 to TRBJ1-2; D is unclear. Germline CDR1 and CDR2: GTSNPN and SVGIG (reference sequence). The CDR3 has 13 residues. V lost 2 bases and J lost 5, with 12 bases in between. In DNA form, the CDR3 reads TGTGCCTGGAGTCCCGACATTGGGTATGGCTACACCTTC. Translated: CAWSPDIGYGYTF.